These 10 T cell receptor beta chains were all obtained from the same sample, sequenced in a study of cytomegalovirus exposure and HLA in healthy donors (dated by TCRdb to about 2017). The library was made by the immunoSEQ multiplex PCR assay. For the multiplex PCR, a mixture combining 60 forward primers for TCR Vbeta segments and 13 reverse primers for TCR Jbeta segments was used. TCRdb stores this immuneACCESS table with in-frame sequences only. Part of the clones is absent; in the studies checked, under half of the shortfall reflects unresolved V genes, and no reason is known for the rest. This sample is represented by around 150,000 clones; around 80% of them were singletons. About 4.1% of the sample goes to the ten largest clones. Input material: PBMCs. These TCRs come from a woman between 35 and 50 years old in good health and CMV-seropositive.

The CDR3 sequence is CASSLGEEGQPQHF. The CDR3 region has the DNA TGTGCCAGCAGCTTAGGGGAGGAAGGTCAGCCCCAGCATTTT. This sequence joins TRBV7-8 and TRBJ1-5; D unclear. Germline CDR1 and CDR2: SGHVS and FQNEAQ. V shed 1 base and J shed 6 bases, with 10 bases lying between them. The CDR3 is made up of 14 amino acids.

CDR3 region: CASSFIPPGGNEQFF. CDR3 bases: TGTGCCAGCAGCTTCATCCCCCCGGGTGGAAATGAGCAGTTCTTC. The chain couples TRBV7-3 to TRBJ2-1; D is uncertain. The CDR3 length is 15 residues. Germline V gene sequence: CDR1 SGHTA, CDR2 FQGTGA. V was clipped by 3 bases and J by 7 bases, with 16 bases between them.

CDR3 in DNA: TGTGCCAGCAGTCAAGGGGGTGGGGATCAGCCCCAGCATTTT. It codes for CASSQGGGDQPQHF. The V and J genes are TRBV28 and TRBJ1-5; weak D call: TRBD1 (6 bases). V was cut by 5 bases and J by 5 bases, with 13 bases left in between. This CDR3 contains 14 residues. Germline loops: CDR1 MDHEN, CDR2 SYDVKM.

The chain recombines TRBV29-1 with TRBJ1-2, with 9 bases that match TRBD1. The CDR3 length is 13 residues. J was trimmed by 5 bases and V by 7 bases; bases with no gene match: 8. Germline V lookup: CDR1 SQVTM, CDR2 ANQGSEA. This chain's CDR3 is CSADRTGAYGYTF. CDR3 sequence (DNA): TGCAGCGCCGACAGGACAGGGGCTTATGGCTACACCTTC.

The rearrangement joins TRBV27 to TRBJ2-1; 7 bases align to TRBD2. The CDR3 consists of 16 residues. V shed 7 bases, J shed 5 bases, and the junction held 14 bases outside the gene matches. The germline V gene has CDR1 MNHEY and CDR2 SMNVEV (reference sequence). This CDR3 is CASTLTSPQLDNEQFF. The CDR3 region has the DNA TGTGCCAGCACCCTGACTAGCCCTCAATTGGACAATGAGCAGTTCTTC.

In the case of this clone: A junction end diverges from the germline sequence, so it may reflect a read error. The chain combines TRBV7-2 with TRBJ2-1, with TRBD2 identical over 10 bases. CDR1 and CDR2 from the germline V gene are SGHTA and FQGNSA. This CDR3 has 15 residues. This CDR3 reads CASSLAGASASEQFF. The CDR3 DNA reads TGTGCCAGCAGCCTAGCGGGGGCCTCGGCTAGTGAGCAGTTCTTC.

The CDR3 spells CASTGSGANVLTF. In DNA, the CDR3 is TGTGCCAGCACAGGGTCTGGGGCCAACGTCCTGACTTTC. V and J are TRBV2 and TRBJ2-6; tentatively, D is TRBD1 (5 bases). The CDR3 length is 13 residues. Germline lookup yields CDR1 SNHLY and CDR2 FYNNEI. Trimming removed 7 bases from V and 1 base from J, with 5 bases in between.

The genes are TRBV7-8 and TRBJ2-4; a possible D gene is TRBD2 (5 bases). The CDR3 has 15 residues. Germline assignment: CDR1 SGHVS and CDR2 FQNEAQ. V shed 3 bases and J shed 1 base, with 10 bases lying between them. CDR3 loop: CASSFFTGAKNIQYF. CDR3 DNA sequence: TGTGCCAGCAGCTTTTTTACGGGGGCCAAAAACATTCAGTACTTC.

V gene TRBV5-4 combines with J gene TRBJ2-1, with 8 bases aligning to TRBD1. J gave up 7 bases and V 0 bases, and 9 bases lay outside the gene matches. CDR3 length equals 16 residues. CDR1 is SGHNT, CDR2 YYREEE, per germline (reference sequence). DNA of the CDR3: TGTGCCAGCAGCTTGGGGGGGGTCCGGACAGGGAATGAGCAGTTCTTC. It encodes CASSLGGVRTGNEQFF.

The chain uses TRBV2 and TRBJ2-7, with 9 bases that match TRBD1. This CDR3 has 14 residues. Losses at the gene ends were 2 bases for V and 3 bases for J; bases not matched to a gene: 2. The germline V gene encodes CDR1 SNHLY and CDR2 FYNNEI. CDR3 amino acids: CASSETGGGYEQYF. The CDR3 DNA is TGTGCCAGCAGTGAAACAGGGGGCGGCTACGAGCAGTACTTC.